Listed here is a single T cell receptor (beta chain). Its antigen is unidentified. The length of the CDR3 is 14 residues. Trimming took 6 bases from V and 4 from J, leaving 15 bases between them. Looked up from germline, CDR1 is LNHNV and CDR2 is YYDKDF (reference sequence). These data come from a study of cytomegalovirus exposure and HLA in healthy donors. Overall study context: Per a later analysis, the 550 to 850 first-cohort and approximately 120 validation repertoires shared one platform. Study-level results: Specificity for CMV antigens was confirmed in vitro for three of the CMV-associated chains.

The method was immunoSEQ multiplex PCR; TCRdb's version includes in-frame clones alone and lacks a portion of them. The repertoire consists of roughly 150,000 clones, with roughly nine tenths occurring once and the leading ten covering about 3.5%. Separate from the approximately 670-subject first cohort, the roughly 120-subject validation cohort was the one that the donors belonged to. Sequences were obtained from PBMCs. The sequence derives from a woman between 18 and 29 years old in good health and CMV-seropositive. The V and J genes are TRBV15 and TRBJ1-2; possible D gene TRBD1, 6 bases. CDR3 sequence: CATSRSGDFYGYTF. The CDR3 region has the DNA TGTGCCACCAGTAGATCAGGGGATTTCTATGGCTACACCTTC.